Shown below are 20 T cell receptor beta chains from a single sample sequenced in a study of blood T cell repertoires in COVID-19. Method: immunoSEQ multiplex PCR; TCRdb's copy keeps in-frame clones and lacks some. The table includes a few hundred thousand clones, roughly 84% detected once. Sequencing used PBMCs or T cells enriched from blood (not recorded which). The origin of the receptors is a woman between 18 and 29 years old who had been exposed to COVID-19.

This chain joins TRBV18 and TRBJ1-5, with 9 bases identical to TRBD1. The CDR3 is 16 amino acids. The trim removed 3 bases at V and 6 bases at J, leaving 9 bases unmatched. CDR1 is KGHSH, CDR2 LQKENI, per germline. CDR3 residues: CASSPLPGQGTQPQHF. DNA for the CDR3: TGTGCCAGCTCACCCTTACCGGGACAGGGAACTCAGCCCCAGCATTTT.

The V call is TRBV29-1, the J call TRBJ1-5, with 7 bases aligning to TRBD1. Trimming at V came to 6 bases and at J to 5 bases, leaving 4 bases not matched to a gene. Germline CDR1 and CDR2: SQVTM and ANQGSEA. The CDR3 consists of 12 residues. The CDR3: CSVGTADQPQHF. Written as DNA, the CDR3 is TGCAGCGTCGGGACAGCAGATCAGCCCCAGCATTTT.

The rearrangement links TRBV15 to TRBJ2-7, with D perhaps TRBD1 (5 bases). V lost 3 bases and J lost 6, with 18 bases in between. There are 15 residues in the CDR3. The germline V gene has CDR1 LNHNV and CDR2 YYDKDF (reference sequence). The CDR3 protein is CATSSVGLGPSEQYF. The CDR3 DNA follows: TGTGCCACCAGCAGCGTGGGGCTAGGGCCCTCCGAGCAGTACTTC.

The rearrangement links TRBV28 to TRBJ1-2, with D perhaps matching TRBD1 (5 bases). This CDR3 is 16 amino acids long. Germline CDR1 and CDR2: MDHEN and SYDVKM. V shed 4 bases and J shed 0 bases, with 15 bases lying between them. The CDR3 DNA reads as TGTGCCAGCAGTTCGGGCGGGGCTGATACTAACTATGGCTACACCTTC. Its protein is CASSSGGADTNYGYTF.

This clone was counted only a few times. V is TRBV19 and J is TRBJ2-7, with TRBD1 identical over 7 bases. The CDR3 length is 14 residues. Trimming at V came to 6 bases and at J to 0 bases, leaving 5 bases not matched to a gene. Germline values: CDR1 LNHDA, CDR2 SQIVND (reference sequence). CDR3 in DNA: TGTGCCAGTAGCCCCCGGGACAGCTCCTACGAGCAGTACTTC. Its protein is CASSPRDSSYEQYF. Complete variable domain (other parts from reference TRBV19 and TRBJ2-7): DGGITQSPKYLFRKEGQNVTLSCEQNLNHDAMYWYRQDPGQGLRLIYYSQIVNDFQKGDIAEGYSVSREKKESFPLTVTSAQKNPTAFYLCASSPRDSSYEQYFGPGTRLTVT.

V usage is TRBV25-1 and J usage is TRBJ1-6; TRBD1 aligns across 7 bases. CDR1 and CDR2 from the germline V gene are MGHDK and SYGVNS. The CDR3 length is 16 residues. Trimming took 2 bases from V and 8 from J; bases not matched to a gene: 9. This CDR3 is CASSEISGTDYSPLHF. CDR3 bases: TGTGCCAGCAGTGAAATTTCAGGGACAGACTATTCACCCCTCCACTTT.

The chain has TRBV4-2 and TRBJ2-5; TRBD1 might be the D (5 bases). The CDR3 consists of 14 residues. V dropped 0 bases and J dropped 2 bases, with 7 bases sitting between them. In germline, CDR1 is LGHNA, CDR2 YNFKEQ. CDR3 region: CASSQEGPQETQYF. The CDR3 DNA sequence: TGTGCCAGCAGCCAAGAGGGGCCTCAAGAGACCCAGTACTTC.

The chain recombines TRBV5-1 with TRBJ1-6, with a possible D match to TRBD1 (6 bases). Trimming removed 10 bases at V and 8 bases at J, with 19 bases between. Per the germline V gene, CDR1 is SGHRS and CDR2 is YFSETQ. This CDR3 has 14 residues. This CDR3 reads CASGLAGADSPLHF. CDR3 coding DNA: TGCGCCTCCGGACTGGCAGGGGCTGATTCACCCCTCCACTTT. Drawing the rest from reference TRBV5-1 and TRBJ1-6, the complete variable domain is KAGVTQTPRYLIKTRGQQVTLSCSPISGHRSVSWYQQTPGQGLQFLFEYFSETQRNKGNFPGRFSGRQFSNSRSEMNVSTLELGDSALYLCASGLAGADSPLHFGNGTRLTVT.

The gene calls are TRBV4-3 and TRBJ1-2; 8 nucleotides line up with TRBD1. Germline V gene data show CDR1 as LGHNA and CDR2 as YSLEER. The CDR3 is 15 residues long. Trimming removed 0 bases from V and 4 bases from J; junction bases left unmatched: 4. CDR3 protein: CASSQDPGGVYGYTF. CDR3 nucleotides: TGCGCCAGCAGCCAAGATCCAGGGGGCGTCTATGGCTACACCTTC.

This chain uses TRBV7-9 with TRBJ2-2, with 8 bases aligning to TRBD2. V was clipped by 5 bases and J by 0 bases; unmatched bases: 5. Germline CDR1 is SEHNR and CDR2 is FQNEAQ (reference sequence). This CDR3 has 16 residues. CDR3 protein: CASSPRGGPNTGELFF. The CDR3 bases are TGTGCCAGCAGCCCCCGGGGGGGACCGAACACCGGGGAGCTGTTTTTT.

This clone has just one count. V and J are TRBV10-3 and TRBJ2-3; 9 nucleotides line up with TRBD2. The CDR3 covers 17 residues. Germline V CDR1 and CDR2: ENHRY, SYGVKD. The trim removed 1 base at V and 2 bases at J, leaving 7 bases unmatched. The CDR3 nucleotides read TGTGCCATCAGTGAGTTTATGACTAGCGGAGCCACAGATACGCAGTATTTT. Amino acids: CAISEFMTSGATDTQYF.

This rearrangement joins TRBV28 to TRBJ2-1, with TRBD1 matching over 9 bases. Per the germline V gene, CDR1 is MDHEN and CDR2 is SYDVKM. Unmatched junction bases numbered 3, after V lost 6 bases and J lost 9 bases. This CDR3 spans 12 amino acids. In nucleotides, the CDR3 is TGTGCCAGCAGCTCGGACAGGGGTGAGCAGTTCTTC. It specifies CASSSDRGEQFF.

The J gene is TRBJ2-1, the V gene TRBV5-5; 8 bases match TRBD2. The CDR3 extends over 20 amino acids. V lost 3 bases, J lost 0 bases, and 17 bases stayed unmatched. Germline-derived CDR1 and CDR2 are SGHKS and YYEKEE (reference sequence). CDR3 bases: TGTGCCAGCAGCTCGGTTGGAGGCGGGGGGCAGTCTCGCTCCTACAATGAGCAGTTCTTC. This gives the protein CASSSVGGGGQSRSYNEQFF.

For the CDR3, the DNA is TGTGCCATTACCCCAGGGGGGCCCCACACCGGGGAGCTGTTTTTT. Protein product: CAITPGGPHTGELFF. The V gene is TRBV28, the J gene TRBJ2-2; a possible D gene is TRBD1 (7 bases). The CDR3 runs 15 residues. Trimming removed 10 bases at V and 3 bases at J, with 18 bases between. CDR1 is MDHEN, CDR2 SYDVKM, per germline.

The chain has TRBV20-1 and TRBJ2-7; D unclear. The germline V gene encodes CDR1 DFQATT and CDR2 SNEGSKA (reference sequence). This CDR3 region has 11 residues. Trimming stripped 0 bases from V and 6 bases from J, with 6 bases between. The DNA of the CDR3 is TGCAGTGCTAGAGAATACGGCGAGCAGTACTTC. Protein: CSAREYGEQYF.

CDR3 nucleotides: TGTGCCAGCTCGGCGACAGGGGGCTCAACTAATGAAAAACTGTTTTTT. Its protein is CASSATGGSTNEKLFF. The rearrangement joins TRBV18 to TRBJ1-4; 10 positions match TRBD1. Per germline, CDR1 KGHSH and CDR2 LQKENI. CDR3 length: 16 amino acids. Germline trimming cut 6 bases from V and 0 bases from J; bases unmatched to any gene: 4.

This chain links TRBV29-1 with TRBJ2-3, with 11 bases identical to TRBD2. Germline assignment: CDR1 SQVTM and CDR2 ANQGSEA. The CDR3 sequence is 15 residues long. Unmatched junction bases numbered 3, after V lost 3 bases and J lost 1 base. The CDR3 DNA sequence: TGCAGCGTTGAGACTAGCGGGATAGGCACAGATACGCAGTATTTT. This gives the protein CSVETSGIGTDTQYF.

The V gene is TRBV7-2, the J gene TRBJ2-2, with 8 bases identical to TRBD2. The CDR3 runs to 16 residues. Germline trimming cut 1 base from V and 6 bases from J; bases unmatched to any gene: 7. The germline V gene encodes CDR1 SGHTA and CDR2 FQGNSA. CDR3 in DNA: TGTGCCAGCAGCTTAGACGTTGCGGGGGGAGCCGGGGAGCTGTTTTTT. It translates to CASSLDVAGGAGELFF.

The V gene is TRBV28, the J gene TRBJ1-1, with 7 bases fitting TRBD1. Germline V gives CDR1 MDHEN, CDR2 SYDVKM. V lost 2 bases, J lost 10 bases, and 16 bases stayed unmatched. This CDR3 has 16 residues. CDR3 nucleotides: TGTGCCAGCAGTTTAGGACCGGGACAGCAGAGCGGCGGAGCTTTCTTT. Translating it yields CASSLGPGQQSGGAFF.

This sequence joins TRBV9 and TRBJ2-1; 12 bases agree with TRBD2. The J segment lost 8 bases and the V segment lost 1 base, leaving 4 bases of the junction unmatched. Germline loops: CDR1 SGDLS, CDR2 YYNGEE. CDR3 length: 15 residues. CDR3 protein: CASSVSSGGADEQFF. CDR3 bases: TGTGCCAGCAGCGTATCTAGCGGGGGGGCCGATGAGCAGTTCTTC.